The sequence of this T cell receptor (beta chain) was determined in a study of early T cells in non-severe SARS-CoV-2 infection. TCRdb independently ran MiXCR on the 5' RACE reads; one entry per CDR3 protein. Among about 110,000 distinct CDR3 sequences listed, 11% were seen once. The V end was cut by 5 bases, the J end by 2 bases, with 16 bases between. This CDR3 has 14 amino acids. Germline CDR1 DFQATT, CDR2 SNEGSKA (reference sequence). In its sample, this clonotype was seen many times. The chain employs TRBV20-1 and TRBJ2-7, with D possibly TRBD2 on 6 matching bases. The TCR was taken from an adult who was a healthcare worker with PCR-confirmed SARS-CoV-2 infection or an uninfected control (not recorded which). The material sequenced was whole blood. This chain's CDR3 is CSAQNPSATYEQYF. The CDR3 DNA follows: TGCAGTGCTCAAAACCCTAGCGCTACCTACGAGCAGTACTTC.